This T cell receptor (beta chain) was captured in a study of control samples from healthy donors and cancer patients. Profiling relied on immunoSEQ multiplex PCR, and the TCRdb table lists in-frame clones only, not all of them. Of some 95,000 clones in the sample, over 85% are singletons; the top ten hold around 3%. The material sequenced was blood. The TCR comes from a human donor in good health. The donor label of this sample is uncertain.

The CDR3 sequence is CASSLRSGNTEAFF. The CDR3 DNA is TGTGCCAGCAGCCTCCGGTCAGGGAACACTGAAGCTTTCTTT. The rearrangement joins TRBV3-1 (or the pseudogene TRBV3-2) to TRBJ1-1; D remains unclear. The CDR3 covers 14 residues. Germline loops: CDR1 LGHDT, CDR2 YNNKEL (reference sequence). Between the trimmed V and J ends, which lost 4 bases and 1 base, there was a span of 10 bases.